This T cell receptor beta chain is drawn from a study of cytomegalovirus exposure and HLA in healthy donors. Across the study: A subsequent analysis reported that the approximately 120 validation repertoires were produced on the same platform that had also been used for the 666 first-cohort repertoires.

Libraries were prepared by immunoSEQ multiplex PCR; TCRdb keeps only in-frame clonotypes and omits some of them. The table includes 100,000 to 150,000 clones, 85% to 90% detected once. CDR1 and CDR2 (germline): SEHNR, FQNEAQ (reference sequence). This CDR3 spans 14 amino acids. V dropped 5 bases and J dropped 8 bases, with 18 bases sitting between them. This chain links TRBV7-9 with TRBJ1-1, with D possibly being TRBD1 (6 bases). The receptor was derived from a man between 25 and 39 years old in good health and CMV-seronegative. The sequencing input was PBMCs. The CDR3 DNA is TGTGCCAGCAGCGGGCGGGGGGACAATATAGAAGCTTTCTTT. This sequence encodes CASSGRGDNIEAFF.